The T cell receptor beta chain under discussion was sequenced for a study of human T cells and chemical hapten exposure. Study-wide background: TCR yield per sample varied, mainly due to pooled library volumes. Findings of the study overall: Having alopecia, donors may respond immunologically unlike healthy people.

Specified time point: pre-sensitization, week 0. The treatment here: therapeutic diphenylcyclopropenone sensitization with weekly scalp DPC. Blood was collected ahead of every patch test applied. TCRdb fed the RACE reads into MiXCR, producing one record per CDR3 protein. In the table there are approximately 77,000 distinct CDR3 sequences, 13% to 15% of which are singletons. There are many counts of this clonotype. As yet, its antigen is unknown. This TCR was sampled from a woman aged 50 to 65 with alopecia areata. Some clones in this sample may be carry-over from other donors' samples. This specimen was whole blood, taken in connection with sensitization to the hapten diphenylcyclopropenone (DPC).

The CDR3 region is CASSLIQETQYF. In DNA form, the CDR3 reads TGTGCCAGCAGCCTAATCCAAGAGACCCAGTACTTC. V is TRBV28 and J is TRBJ2-5; D gene uncertain. Germline V gene lookup returns CDR1 MDHEN and CDR2 SYDVKM. The V and J ends lost 6 bases and 1 base respectively, with 6 bases between them. The CDR3 is made up of 12 amino acids.